This TCR beta chain was identified in a study of T cell responses to AZD1222 COVID-19 vaccine. Unmatched junction bases numbered 9, after V lost 4 bases and J lost 5 bases. CDR1 and CDR2 from the germline V gene are MGHDK and SYGVNS. The CDR3 has 16 residues. Clones were sequenced by immunoSEQ multiplex PCR, and TCRdb holds only the in-frame ones, with some missing. The top ten hold 6% to 7.5% of the sample, which has roughly 58,000 clones, roughly nine tenths seen once. Findings of the study overall: Per reports, nearly half of all spike-specific TCRs target regions that are unmutated in variants. Baseline serostatus was positive in only six AZD1222 recipients.

Of note for this clone: The target antigen is unknown.

The sample was peripheral blood, taken 28 days after the second AZD1222 dose. This clonotype was obtained from an adult who received the AZD1222 COVID-19 vaccine. The chain employs TRBV25-1 and TRBJ2-1, with 9 bases lining up with TRBD1. The chain's CDR3 is CASSAWGGQGHNEQFF. In nucleotides, the CDR3 is TGTGCCAGCAGTGCCTGGGGAGGACAGGGGCACAATGAGCAGTTCTTC.